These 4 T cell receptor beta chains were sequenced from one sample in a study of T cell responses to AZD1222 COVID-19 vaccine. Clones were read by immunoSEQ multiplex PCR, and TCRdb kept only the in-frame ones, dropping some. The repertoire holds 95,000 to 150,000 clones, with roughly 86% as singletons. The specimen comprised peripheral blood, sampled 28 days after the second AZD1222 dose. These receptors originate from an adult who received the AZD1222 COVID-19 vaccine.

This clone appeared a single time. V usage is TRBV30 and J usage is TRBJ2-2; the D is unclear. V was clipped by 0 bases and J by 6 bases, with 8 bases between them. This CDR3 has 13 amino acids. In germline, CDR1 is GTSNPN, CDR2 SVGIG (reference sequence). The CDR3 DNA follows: TGTGCCTGGAGTGTAGGGTTGTCCGGGGAGCTGTTTTTT. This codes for CAWSVGLSGELFF.

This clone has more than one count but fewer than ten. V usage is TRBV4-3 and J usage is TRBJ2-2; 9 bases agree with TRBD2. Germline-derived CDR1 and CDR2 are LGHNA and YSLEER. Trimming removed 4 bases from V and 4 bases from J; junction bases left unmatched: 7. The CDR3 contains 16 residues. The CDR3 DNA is TGCGCCAGCAGCCCATTATTAGCGGGGGCCACCGGGGAGCTGTTTTTT. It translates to CASSPLLAGATGELFF.

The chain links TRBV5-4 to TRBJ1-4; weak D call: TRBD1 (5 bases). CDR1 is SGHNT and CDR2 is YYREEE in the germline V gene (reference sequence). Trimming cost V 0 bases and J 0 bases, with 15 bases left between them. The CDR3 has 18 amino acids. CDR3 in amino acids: CASSLGVGAYATNEKLFF. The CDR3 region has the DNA TGTGCCAGCAGCTTGGGGGTAGGGGCCTATGCAACTAATGAAAAACTGTTTTTT.

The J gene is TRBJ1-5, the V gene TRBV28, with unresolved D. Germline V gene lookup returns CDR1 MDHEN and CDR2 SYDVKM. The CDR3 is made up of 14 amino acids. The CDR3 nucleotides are TGTGCGATTAAGGGAGGTTCGGAAAATCAGCCCCAGCATTTT. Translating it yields CAIKGGSENQPQHF.